This is a list of T cell receptor beta chains from one sample in a study of blood T cell repertoires in COVID-19. Clones were read by immunoSEQ multiplex PCR, and TCRdb kept only the in-frame ones, dropping some. The profile shows around 330,000 clones, around 86% of them singletons. Sequencing was carried out using PBMCs or T cells enriched from blood (not recorded which). The receptors come from a man in his 60s who had recovered from COVID-19. Both conserved end residues are part of each CDR3.

v_call cdr3_aa
TRBV24-1 CATSPPSQETQYF
TRBV5-1 CASSLGGLAGRETQYF
TRBV5-1 CASSFGQGNEQFF
TRBV29-1 CSVENRDTDSGANVLTF
TRBV27 CASSPELGAGSPLHF
TRBV5-5 CASNLGGPSGTGELFF
TRBV7-2 CASSLGRAYGYTF
TRBV7-9 CASSLGQLQYYGYTF
TRBV6-5 CASRRDSQETQYF
TRBV19 CASSVSGVRFYEQYF
TRBV5-1 CASSFDGSSYNEQFF
TRBV18 CASSAGLAVNTGELFF
TRBV6-1 CASSEAGTGRENIQYF
TRBV7-9 CASSFTGRSTGELFF
TRBV3-1/TRBV3-2 CASSGGLLNSGYTF
TRBV5-1 CASRVLGQKNTGELFF
TRBV5-5 CASSGRQGADYGYTF
TRBV28 CASSRWRKNTGELFF
TRBV28 CASSSSTAGGGYGYTF
TRBV28 CASSLSVPMNTEAFF
TRBV3-1/TRBV3-2 CASSRGSNQPQHF
TRBV29-1 CSVELSGAGELFF
TRBV5-6 CASSSAGTGGSYEQYF
TRBV28 CASSFKTGSYYEQYF
TRBV19 CASSPRGGVGNQPQHF
TRBV5-1 CASSSGLAGGQETQYF
TRBV24-1 CATRDGVSYNEQFF
TRBV5-1 CASSLGAAGPNTGELFF
TRBV21-1 CASNYVGPEQYF
TRBV19 CASSIRTQAGVGNQPQHF
TRBV7-2 CASSLALLGYEQYF
TRBV11-2 CASTPWLATSYEQYF
TRBV29-1 CSVADWNEQFF
TRBV30 CAWSPDRGSQPQHF
TRBV5-4 CASSLEARENSPLHF
TRBV27 CASSLRTGSGQPQHF
TRBV5-1 CASSGTGTRWGGGYNEQFF
TRBV30 CASKAASGRLETQYF
TRBV7-2 CASSSPGLAGPWAYNEQFF
TRBV5-1 CASSSDRGVNYGYTF
TRBV24-1 CATRRSTSGQGPNTGELFF
TRBV28 CATLHGITGELFF
TRBV7-3 CASSSTGGRTEAFF
TRBV3-1/TRBV3-2 CASSQGDRGSYEQYF
TRBV6-6 CASSYEEDRAPFF
TRBV7-2 CASSSLTILADYNEQFF
TRBV6-5 CASSYPVGTGHSPLHF
TRBV5-1 CASTDTSLSEQYF
TRBV29-1 CGAKGDAYEQYF
TRBV6-2/TRBV6-3 CASSYPGLAEEQETQYF
TRBV4-1 CASSPAGGFTDTQYF
TRBV7-6 CASSLRLNISPDTQYF
TRBV19 CASSPGDRGRNQPQHF
TRBV9 CASSVGDLNTGELFF
TRBV5-1 CASSLAGDLGAFF
TRBV7-2 CASSPQTSLTDTQYF
TRBV4-1 CASSREQGYGNTIYF
TRBV5-1 CASSLGASGSIYEQYF
TRBV29-1 CSVELVRGQGETQYF
TRBV19 CASKRGIWDYGYTF